Listed here are 26 T cell receptor beta chains from one sample, sequenced in a study of T cells in Graves' hyperthyroidism and ophthalmopathy. Amplification targeted TCR beta CDR3 regions from RNA transcripts. First-round RT-PCR with HTBI primers amplified the TCR CDR3 region. Using its own MiXCR run on the multiplex PCR reads, TCRdb lists one record per CDR3 protein. The sample holds about 350,000 distinct CDR3 sequences, about 15% seen once. Sample: blood. The receptor source for this set is a young woman with Graves' hyperthyroidism.

This clonotype was observed a few times. The rearrangement uses TRBV20-1 and TRBJ1-1; D is ambiguous. This CDR3 region has 16 residues. The germline V gene has CDR1 DFQATT and CDR2 SNEGSKA (reference sequence). Trimming took 4 bases from V and 1 from J, leaving 19 bases between them. This CDR3 reads CSAKPSLSWQNTEAFF. CDR3 coding DNA: TGCAGTGCTAAACCCTCTTTATCCTGGCAGAACACTGAAGCTTTCTTT.

Concerning this clonotype: The conserved phenylalanine or tryptophan is not found at the CDR3 terminus, so this likely reflects a read error. The chain links TRBV5-4 to TRBJ1-1, with D tentatively TRBD1 (5 bases). Germline V gives CDR1 SGHNT, CDR2 YYREEE (reference sequence). Trimming took 2 bases from V and 0 from J, leaving 8 bases between them. This CDR3 contains 14 residues. CDR3 sequence reads: CASSLGVMNTEAFC. CDR3 in DNA: TGTGCCAGCAGCTTAGGGGTAATGAACACTGAAGCTTTCTGT.

This clonotype was picked up many times. The chain links TRBV30 to TRBJ2-3; tentative D call: TRBD1 (6 bases). The CDR3 has 15 residues. Trimming took 0 bases from V and 0 from J, leaving 10 bases between them. Germline V lookup: CDR1 GTSNPN, CDR2 SVGIG (reference sequence). CDR3 coding DNA: TGTGCCTGGAGTGTAGGGGGACCTAGCACAGATACGCAGTATTTT. Its protein is CAWSVGGPSTDTQYF.

In this sample, this clonotype turned up many times. V and J are TRBV29-1 and TRBJ2-1; no clear D. There are 14 residues in the CDR3. V lost 3 bases and J 0 bases, leaving 9 bases between the germline ends. Germline V lookup: CDR1 SQVTM, CDR2 ANQGSEA. CDR3 nucleotides: TGCAGCGTTGATGGGCTAGACTCCTACAATGAGCAGTTCTTC. Translating gives CSVDGLDSYNEQFF.

The table lists this clonotype with a few counts. V usage is TRBV20-1 and J usage is TRBJ2-6; perhaps TRBD2 as D (6 bases). The CDR3 sequence is 16 residues long. Germline loops: CDR1 DFQATT, CDR2 SNEGSKA (reference sequence). Trimming shortened V by 5 bases and J by 0 bases, and 14 bases separated the two germline ends. In nucleotides, the CDR3 is TGCAGTGCTGGGGACTGGGAAAGCTCTGGGGCCAACGTCCTGACTTTC. Amino acids: CSAGDWESSGANVLTF.

For this clonotype: A read error may be the cause here, since a much bigger clone is one base away. This CDR3 fails to terminate in the conserved phenylalanine or tryptophan, so it likely reflects a read error. The CDR3 region is CASSLSGRKQETQYL. CDR3 DNA sequence: TGTGCCAGCAGCTTATCGGGACGAAAGCAAGAGACCCAGTACTTG. The chain recombines TRBV7-3 with TRBJ2-5; D could derive from TRBD1 or TRBD2 (5 bases each). This CDR3 has 15 amino acids. V shed 2 bases and J shed 2 bases, with 12 bases lying between them. Germline CDR1 SGHTA, CDR2 FQGTGA.

The V gene is TRBV7-9, the J gene TRBJ1-2, with D possibly being TRBD1 (5 bases). The CDR3 sequence is 13 residues long. CDR1 is SEHNR, CDR2 FQNEAQ, per germline (reference sequence). V lost 5 bases and J lost 6, with 13 bases in between. This CDR3 is CASSQLGPNGYTF. The CDR3 DNA reads TGTGCCAGCAGCCAATTGGGACCTAATGGCTACACCTTC.

This clonotype was seen many times. The chain is built from TRBV6-2 or TRBV6-3 and TRBJ1-2, with 7 bases identical to TRBD1. Germline loops: CDR1 MNHEY, CDR2 SVGEGT. This CDR3 comprises 15 residues. V shed 7 bases, J shed 1 base, and the junction held 9 bases outside the gene matches. CDR3 sequence: CASTPGQLLNYGYTF. As DNA, the CDR3 is TGTGCCAGCACCCCGGGACAGCTCCTTAACTATGGCTACACCTTC.

This clonotype was detected only a few times. V is TRBV19 and J is TRBJ2-2; D remains unclear. This CDR3 has 13 residues. Trimming left V 3 bases short and J 6 bases short, with 8 bases between. Per the germline V gene, CDR1 is LNHDA and CDR2 is SQIVND (reference sequence). As DNA, the CDR3 is TGTGCCAGTAGTATCCGCGGATCCGGGGAGCTGTTTTTT. Encoded protein: CASSIRGSGELFF.

The DNA of the CDR3 is TGCGCCAGCAGCTTCGAACAGGGGGATGGCTACACCTTC. Amino acid sequence: CASSFEQGDGYTF. The chain couples TRBV5-1 to TRBJ1-2; 8 bases fit TRBD1. With 2 bases clipped from V and 6 bases from J, the junction kept 3 bases outside the gene matches. This CDR3 has 13 amino acids. Germline CDR1 SGHRS, CDR2 YFSETQ.

CDR3 coding DNA: TGCGCCAGCAGCCAAGGAGGAGTAGTGGCTGAGACCCAGTACTTC. Translation gives CASSQGGVVAETQYF. The rearrangement uses TRBV4-3 and TRBJ2-5; no firm D call. This CDR3 has 15 residues. V was trimmed by 1 base and J by 5 bases, leaving 14 bases between them. Germline CDR1 reads LGHNA; CDR2 reads YSLEER.

This clonotype was seen ten or more times. V is TRBV20-1 and J is TRBJ2-1, with TRBD1 as a possible D gene (6 bases). V lost 0 bases and J 9 bases, leaving 12 bases between the germline ends. Germline CDR1 is DFQATT and CDR2 is SNEGSKA (reference sequence). CDR3 length: 13 amino acids. The CDR3 coding sequence is TGCAGTGCTAGAGAGAGGGGGTCACGTGAGCAGTTCTTC. Amino acids: CSARERGSREQFF.

There are many counts of this clonotype. The V call is TRBV29-1, the J call TRBJ2-5, with 7 positions matching TRBD2. CDR1 and CDR2 (germline): SQVTM, ANQGSEA. This CDR3 contains 14 residues. V was clipped by 0 bases and J by 2 bases; unmatched bases: 3. CDR3 nucleotide sequence: TGCAGCGTTGAAGATCGGACTAGACAAGAGACCCAGTACTTC. This sequence encodes CSVEDRTRQETQYF.

The chain recombines TRBV6-5 with TRBJ2-5, with no clear D. Trimming took 2 bases from V and 5 from J, leaving 9 bases between them. The CDR3 extends over 13 amino acids. Germline V gives CDR1 MNHEY, CDR2 SVGAGI. CDR3 sequence: CASSYAVGETQYF. The CDR3 DNA reads as TGTGCCAGCAGTTACGCGGTTGGGGAGACCCAGTACTTC.

This clonotype was found many times. The chain carries TRBV7-9 and TRBJ2-5; D possibly corresponds to TRBD1 (5 bases). The CDR3 runs to 14 residues. Per the germline V gene, CDR1 is SEHNR and CDR2 is FQNEAQ (reference sequence). The V end lost 2 bases, the J end lost 2 bases, and 9 bases lay between the germline ends. The CDR3 DNA follows: TGTGCCAGCAGCTTACTAGGGGAACAAGAGACCCAGTACTTC. Encoded protein: CASSLLGEQETQYF. Supplemented by reference TRBV7-9 and TRBJ2-5, the full variable domain reads DTGVSQNPRHKITKRGQNVTFRCDPISEHNRLYWYRQTLGQGPEFLTYFQNEAQLEKSRLLSDRFSAERPKGSFSTLEIQRTEQGDSAMYLCASSLLGEQETQYFGPGTRLLVL.

This clonotype occurred many times. The rearrangement joins TRBV30 to TRBJ1-5, with 9 bases matching TRBD1. The CDR3 covers 17 residues. V lost 0 bases, J lost 1 base, and 7 bases stayed unmatched. CDR1 and CDR2 from the germline V gene are GTSNPN and SVGIG (reference sequence). In DNA form, the CDR3 reads TGTGCCTGGAGTGTACGGGGACAGGGCGTGAGCAATCAGCCCCAGCATTTT. This codes for CAWSVRGQGVSNQPQHF.

In regard to this clonotype: Being one base from a much bigger clone, this may be a read error. The V gene is TRBV2, the J gene TRBJ2-7; D ambiguous. This CDR3 has 13 amino acids. V lost 8 bases, J lost 2 bases, and 13 bases lay in between. Germline CDR1 is SNHLY and CDR2 is FYNNEI. The CDR3 spells CASVADSPYEQYF. CDR3 DNA: TGTGCCAGCGTGGCTGACTCGCCCTACGAGCAGTACTTC.

A few counts support this clonotype. The chain uses TRBV5-1 and TRBJ2-1; 12 bases map to TRBD2. CDR1 is SGHRS, CDR2 YFSETQ, per germline. With 1 base clipped from V and 5 bases from J, the junction kept 4 bases outside the gene matches. The CDR3 has 16 amino acids. DNA of the CDR3: TGCGCCAGCAGCTTGAGTAGACTAGCGGGAGACAATGAGCAGTTCTTC. It encodes CASSLSRLAGDNEQFF.

There are many counts of this clonotype. The chain has TRBV10-3 and TRBJ2-7; a weak D match, TRBD2 (7 bases). Germline values: CDR1 ENHRY, CDR2 SYGVKD. Trimming removed 6 bases from V and 7 bases from J, with 10 bases in between. This CDR3 contains 11 residues. Written as DNA, the CDR3 is TGTGCCATCAGCGGGGGGCGTGAGCAGTACTTC. This sequence encodes CAISGGREQYF.

The rearrangement links TRBV7-2 to TRBJ2-1; 9 nucleotides match TRBD1. This CDR3 is built from 14 residues. Germline values: CDR1 SGHTA, CDR2 FQGNSA. The J segment lost 10 bases and the V segment lost 5 bases, leaving 9 bases of the junction unmatched. The CDR3 here is CASSLLQGAGEQFF. The CDR3 DNA reads TGTGCCAGCAGCCTACTACAGGGGGCGGGGGAGCAGTTCTTC. The full variable domain, completed using reference TRBV7-2 and TRBJ2-1, is GAGVSQSPSNKVTEKGKDVELRCDPISGHTALYWYRQSLGQGLEFLIYFQGNSAPDKSGLPSDRFSAERTGGSVSTLTIQRTQQEDSAVYLCASSLLQGAGEQFFGPGTRLTVL.

This clonotype has ten or more counts. The rearrangement uses TRBV27 and TRBJ2-7, with 9 bases aligning to TRBD2. The germline V gene encodes CDR1 MNHEY and CDR2 SMNVEV (reference sequence). V trimming: 2 bases; J trimming: 2 bases; junction bases outside the gene matches: 4. The CDR3 has 15 residues. The CDR3 DNA follows: TGTGCCAGCAGTTTACTGTCTAGCGGGGCCTACGAGCAGTACTTC. This translates into CASSLLSSGAYEQYF.

This clonotype was observed many times. The V and J genes are TRBV30 and TRBJ2-1; weak D call: TRBD1 (6 bases). The length of the CDR3 is 14 residues. The germline CDR1 and CDR2 sequences are GTSNPN and SVGIG (reference sequence). V gave up 5 bases and J gave up 5 bases, with 16 bases separating them. CDR3 coding DNA: TGTGCCTGGGGACAGAGCGCCTGGGACAATGAGCAGTTCTTC. This translates into CAWGQSAWDNEQFF.

In its sample, this clonotype was seen many times. This chain joins TRBV28 and TRBJ1-5; TRBD1 is a possible D gene (5 bases). V dropped 3 bases and J dropped 1 base, with 16 bases sitting between them. The CDR3 consists of 17 residues. CDR1 MDHEN and CDR2 SYDVKM come from the germline V gene. DNA of the CDR3: TGTGCCAGCAGTTTCATCGGGGCCGGGGTGAGCAATCAGCCCCAGCATTTT. Protein sequence: CASSFIGAGVSNQPQHF.

V usage is TRBV6-2 or TRBV6-3 and J usage is TRBJ1-5; a possible D gene is TRBD1 (5 bases). V lost 10 bases and J lost 5, with 18 bases in between. Germline V gene data show CDR1 as MNHEY and CDR2 as SVGEGT. This CDR3 contains 14 residues. CDR3: CATRRAGSYQPQHF. CDR3 nucleotide sequence: TGTGCCACCCGCCGCGCAGGGAGCTATCAGCCCCAGCATTTT.

This clonotype was detected only a few times. The J gene is TRBJ2-1, the V gene TRBV20-1, with 8 bases that match TRBD2. Looked up from germline, CDR1 is DFQATT and CDR2 is SNEGSKA (reference sequence). The CDR3 has 14 residues. V was pared by 3 bases and J by 5 bases, with 6 bases of the junction left unmatched. Here the CDR3 reads CSASPSGPHNEQFF. CDR3 nucleotides: TGCAGTGCTAGCCCTAGCGGGCCCCACAATGAGCAGTTCTTC.

This chain connects TRBV2 to TRBJ2-3, with D perhaps matching TRBD1 (5 bases). Germline V gives CDR1 SNHLY, CDR2 FYNNEI. This CDR3 region has 19 residues. V was clipped by 0 bases and J by 0 bases, with 19 bases between them. CDR3 protein: CASSEAGLSYRPSTDTQYF. The CDR3 coding sequence is TGTGCCAGCAGTGAAGCGGGTTTATCGTACAGGCCTAGCACAGATACGCAGTATTTT. Full variable domain (missing parts from reference TRBV2 and TRBJ2-3): EPEVTQTPSHQVTQMGQEVILRCVPISNHLYFYWYRQILGQKVEFLVSFYNNEISEKSEIFDDQFSVERPDGSNFTLKIRSTKLEDSAMYFCASSEAGLSYRPSTDTQYFGPGTRLTVL.